This T cell receptor (beta chain) is from a study of T cells in Graves' hyperthyroidism and ophthalmopathy. The CDR3 extends over 15 amino acids. Germline CDR1 reads SNHLY; CDR2 reads FYNNEI. Trimming took off 6 bases at V and 0 bases at J, with 15 bases between the two ends. Amplified TCR beta CDR3 regions came from RNA transcripts. HTBI primers were the set used in a first-round RT-PCR of the TCR CDR3. TCRdb analysed the multiplex PCR reads with MiXCR anew, one entry per CDR3 protein. The sample lists approximately 590,000 distinct CDR3 sequences, around 46% occurring once. The chain employs TRBV2 and TRBJ2-7, with a weak D call TRBD2 (5 bases). Sequences were obtained from peripheral blood or thyroid tissue (not recorded which). This TCR derives from a woman under 30 with Graves' hyperthyroidism. CDR3 protein: CASSILGSVSYEQYF. The CDR3 DNA reads as TGTGCCAGCAGCATTCTGGGTAGCGTCTCCTACGAGCAGTACTTC.